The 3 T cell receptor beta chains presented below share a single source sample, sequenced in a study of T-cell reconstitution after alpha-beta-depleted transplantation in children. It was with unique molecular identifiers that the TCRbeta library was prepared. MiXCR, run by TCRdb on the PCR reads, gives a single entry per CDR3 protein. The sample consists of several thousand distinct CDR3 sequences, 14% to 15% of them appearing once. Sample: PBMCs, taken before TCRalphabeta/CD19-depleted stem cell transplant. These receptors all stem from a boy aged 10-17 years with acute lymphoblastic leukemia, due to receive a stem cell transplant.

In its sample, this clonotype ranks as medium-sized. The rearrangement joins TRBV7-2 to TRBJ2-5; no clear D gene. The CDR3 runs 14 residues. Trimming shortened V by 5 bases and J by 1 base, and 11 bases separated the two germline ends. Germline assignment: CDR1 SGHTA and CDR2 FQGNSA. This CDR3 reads CASSIPGRQETQYF. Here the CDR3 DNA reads TGTGCCAGCAGCATTCCGGGTCGCCAAGAGACCCAGTACTTC.

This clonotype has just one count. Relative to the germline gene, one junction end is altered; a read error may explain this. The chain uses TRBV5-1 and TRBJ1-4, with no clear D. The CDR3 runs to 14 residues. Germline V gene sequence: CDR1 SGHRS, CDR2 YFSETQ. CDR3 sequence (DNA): TGCGCCGGCAGCTTAACCTCCTACTATGAAAAACTGTTTTTT. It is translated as CAGSLTSYYEKLFF.

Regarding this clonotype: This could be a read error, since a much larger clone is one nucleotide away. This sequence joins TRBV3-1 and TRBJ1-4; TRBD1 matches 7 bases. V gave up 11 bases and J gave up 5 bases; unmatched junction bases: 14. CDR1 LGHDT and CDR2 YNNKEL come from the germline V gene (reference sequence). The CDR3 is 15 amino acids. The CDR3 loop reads CACCRRGDRNEKLFF. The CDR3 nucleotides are TGTGCCTGCTGCCGCCGCGGGGACAGAAATGAAAAACTGTTTTTT.